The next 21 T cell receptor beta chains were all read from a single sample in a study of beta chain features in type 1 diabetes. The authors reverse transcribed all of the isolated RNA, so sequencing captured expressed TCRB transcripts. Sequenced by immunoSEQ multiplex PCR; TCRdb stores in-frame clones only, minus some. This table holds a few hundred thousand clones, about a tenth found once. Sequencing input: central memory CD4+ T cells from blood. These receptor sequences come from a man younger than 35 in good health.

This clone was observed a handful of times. CDR3: CASSLMQSPSTDTQYF. The CDR3 DNA follows: TGTGCCAGCAGCTTAATGCAGAGCCCTAGCACAGATACGCAGTATTTT. The rearrangement joins TRBV5-6 to TRBJ2-3; D remains ambiguous. The CDR3 runs 16 residues. Trimming pared 2 bases from V and 0 bases from J, leaving 13 bases between. Germline lookup yields CDR1 SGHDT and CDR2 YYEEEE.

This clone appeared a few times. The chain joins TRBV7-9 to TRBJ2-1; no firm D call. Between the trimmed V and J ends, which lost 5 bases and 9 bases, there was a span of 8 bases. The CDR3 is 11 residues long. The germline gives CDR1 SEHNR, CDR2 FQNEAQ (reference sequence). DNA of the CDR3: TGTGCCAGCAGCGCCTTTGGTGAGCAGTTCTTC. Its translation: CASSAFGEQFF. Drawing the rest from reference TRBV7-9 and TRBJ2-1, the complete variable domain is DTGVSQNPRHKITKRGQNVTFRCDPISEHNRLYWYRQTLGQGPEFLTYFQNEAQLEKSRLLSDRFSAERPKGSFSTLEIQRTEQGDSAMYLCASSAFGEQFFGPGTRLTVL.

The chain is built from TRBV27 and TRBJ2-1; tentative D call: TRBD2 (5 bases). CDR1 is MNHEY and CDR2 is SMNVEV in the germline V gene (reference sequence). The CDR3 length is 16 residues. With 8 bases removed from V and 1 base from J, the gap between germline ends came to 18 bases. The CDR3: CASGRPGSQSYNEQFF. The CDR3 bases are TGTGCCAGCGGGAGACCGGGATCCCAGTCCTACAATGAGCAGTTCTTC.

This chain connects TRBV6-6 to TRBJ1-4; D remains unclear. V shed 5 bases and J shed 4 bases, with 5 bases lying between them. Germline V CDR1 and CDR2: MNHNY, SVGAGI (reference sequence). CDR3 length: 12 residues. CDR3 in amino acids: CASSQNNEKLFF. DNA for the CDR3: TGTGCCAGCAGTCAGAATAATGAAAAACTGTTTTTT.

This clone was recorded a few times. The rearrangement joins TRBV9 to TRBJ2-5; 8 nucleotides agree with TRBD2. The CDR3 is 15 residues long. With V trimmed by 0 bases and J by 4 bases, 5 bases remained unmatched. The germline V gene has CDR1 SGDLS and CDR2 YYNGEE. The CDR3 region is CASSVAAGVGETQYF. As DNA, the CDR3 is TGTGCCAGCAGCGTAGCAGCGGGAGTGGGAGAGACCCAGTACTTC.

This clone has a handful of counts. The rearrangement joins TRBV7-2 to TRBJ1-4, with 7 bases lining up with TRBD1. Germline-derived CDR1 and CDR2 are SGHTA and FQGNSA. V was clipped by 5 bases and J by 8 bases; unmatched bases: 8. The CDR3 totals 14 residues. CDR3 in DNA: TGTGCCAGCAGCCGACGACAGGGAAGGGAAAAACTGTTTTTT. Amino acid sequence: CASSRRQGREKLFF.

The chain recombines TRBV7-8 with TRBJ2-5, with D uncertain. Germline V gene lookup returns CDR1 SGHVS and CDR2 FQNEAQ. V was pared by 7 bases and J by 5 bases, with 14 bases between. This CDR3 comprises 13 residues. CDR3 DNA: TGTGCCAGCAAGCTGAGGTCTAAGGAGACCCAGTACTTC. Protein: CASKLRSKETQYF.

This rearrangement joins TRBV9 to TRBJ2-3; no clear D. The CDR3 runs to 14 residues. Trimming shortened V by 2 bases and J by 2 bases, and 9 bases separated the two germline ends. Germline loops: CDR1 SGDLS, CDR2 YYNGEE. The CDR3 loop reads CASSVSSLTDTQYF. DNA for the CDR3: TGTGCCAGCAGCGTGAGTAGCCTCACAGATACGCAGTATTTT. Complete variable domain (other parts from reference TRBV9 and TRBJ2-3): DSGVTQTPKHLITATGQRVTLRCSPRSGDLSVYWYQQSLDQGLQFLIQYYNGEERAKGNILERFSAQQFPDLHSELNLSSLELGDSALYFCASSVSSLTDTQYFGPGTRLTVL.

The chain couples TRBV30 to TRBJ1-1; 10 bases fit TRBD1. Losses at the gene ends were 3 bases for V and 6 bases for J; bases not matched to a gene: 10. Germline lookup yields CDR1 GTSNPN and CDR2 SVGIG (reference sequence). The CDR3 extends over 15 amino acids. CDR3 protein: CAWRPPGQGIPEAFF. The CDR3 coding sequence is TGTGCCTGGAGACCCCCGGGACAGGGGATCCCTGAAGCTTTCTTT. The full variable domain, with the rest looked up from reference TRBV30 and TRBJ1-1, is SQTIHQWPATLVQPVGSPLSLECTVEGTSNPNLYWYRQAAGRGLQLLFYSVGIGQISSEVPQNLSASRPQDRQFILSSKKLLLSDSGFYLCAWRPPGQGIPEAFFGQGTRLTVV.

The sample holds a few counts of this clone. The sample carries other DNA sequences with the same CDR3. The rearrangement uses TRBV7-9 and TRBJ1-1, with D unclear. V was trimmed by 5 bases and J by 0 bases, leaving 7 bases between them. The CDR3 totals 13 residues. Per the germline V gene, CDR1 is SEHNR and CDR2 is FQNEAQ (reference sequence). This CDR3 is CASSLQMNTEAFF. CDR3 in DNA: TGTGCCAGCAGCCTACAAATGAACACTGAAGCTTTCTTT.

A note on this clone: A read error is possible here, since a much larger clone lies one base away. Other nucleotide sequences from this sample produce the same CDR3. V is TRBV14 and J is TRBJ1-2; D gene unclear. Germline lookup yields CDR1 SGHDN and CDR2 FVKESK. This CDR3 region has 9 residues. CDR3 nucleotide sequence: TGTGCCAGTAGCCGAAAGCGCACCTTC. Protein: CASSRKRTF.

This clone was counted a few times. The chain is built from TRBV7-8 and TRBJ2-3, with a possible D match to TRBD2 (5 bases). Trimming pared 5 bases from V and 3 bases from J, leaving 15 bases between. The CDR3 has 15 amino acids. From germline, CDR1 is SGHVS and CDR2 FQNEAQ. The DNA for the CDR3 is TGTGCCAGCAGCACCCAAATAGCGCGGACAGATACGCAGTATTTT. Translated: CASSTQIARTDTQYF.

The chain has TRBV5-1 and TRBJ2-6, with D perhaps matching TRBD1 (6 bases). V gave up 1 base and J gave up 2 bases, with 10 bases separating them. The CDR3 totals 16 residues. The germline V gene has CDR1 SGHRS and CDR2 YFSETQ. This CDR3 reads CASSLSDRAGANVLTF. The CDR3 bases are TGCGCCAGCAGCTTGTCGGACAGAGCTGGGGCCAACGTCCTGACTTTC.

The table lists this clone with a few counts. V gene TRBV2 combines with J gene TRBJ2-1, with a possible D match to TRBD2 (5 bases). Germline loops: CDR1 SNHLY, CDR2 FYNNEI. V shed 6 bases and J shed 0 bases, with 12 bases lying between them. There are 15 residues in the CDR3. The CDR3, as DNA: TGTGCCAGCAGGGGGAGTGGCCACTCCTACAATGAGCAGTTCTTC. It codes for CASRGSGHSYNEQFF.

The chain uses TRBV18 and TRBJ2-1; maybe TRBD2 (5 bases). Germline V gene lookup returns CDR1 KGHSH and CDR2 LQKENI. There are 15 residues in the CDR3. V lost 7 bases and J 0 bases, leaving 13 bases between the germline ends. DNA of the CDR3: TGTGCCAGCTGTTTTAGCGCTAACTCCTACAATGAGCAGTTCTTC. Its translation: CASCFSANSYNEQFF.

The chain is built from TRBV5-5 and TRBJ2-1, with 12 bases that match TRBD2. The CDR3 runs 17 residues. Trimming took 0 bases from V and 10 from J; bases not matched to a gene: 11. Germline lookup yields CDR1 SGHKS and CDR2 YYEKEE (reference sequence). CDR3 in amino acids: CASSLDGASGRVWEQFF. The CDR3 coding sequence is TGTGCCAGCAGCTTGGACGGAGCTAGCGGGAGGGTATGGGAGCAGTTCTTC.

The CDR3 DNA is TGTGCCAGCAGCTTAGAGGCTAGCGGGAGCTACGAGCAGTACTTC. Amino acid sequence: CASSLEASGSYEQYF. The chain employs TRBV7-2 and TRBJ2-7, with 10 bases matching TRBD2. Trimming removed 1 base from V and 3 bases from J; junction bases left unmatched: 3. The CDR3 contains 15 residues. Germline values: CDR1 SGHTA, CDR2 FQGNSA.

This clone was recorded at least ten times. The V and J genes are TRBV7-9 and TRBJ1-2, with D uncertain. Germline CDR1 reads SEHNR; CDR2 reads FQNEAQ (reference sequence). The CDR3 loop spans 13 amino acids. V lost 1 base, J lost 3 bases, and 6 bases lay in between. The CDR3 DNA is TGTGCCAGCAGCTTAGGCCAGCACTATGGCTACACCTTC. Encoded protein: CASSLGQHYGYTF.

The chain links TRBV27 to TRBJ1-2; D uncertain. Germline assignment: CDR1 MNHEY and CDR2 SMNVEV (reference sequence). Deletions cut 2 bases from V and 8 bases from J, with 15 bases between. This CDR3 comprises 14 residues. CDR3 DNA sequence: TGTGCCAGCAGTTTAGCCGGGCCCCCAAAGGGCTACACCTTC. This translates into CASSLAGPPKGYTF.

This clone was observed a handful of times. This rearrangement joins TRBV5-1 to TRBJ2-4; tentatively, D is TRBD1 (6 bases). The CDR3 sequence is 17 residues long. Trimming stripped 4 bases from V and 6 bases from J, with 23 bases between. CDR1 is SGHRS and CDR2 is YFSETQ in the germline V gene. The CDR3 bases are TGCGCCAGCAGCCTAGGGACCAATAGGGGGACCGTAAACATTCAGTACTTC. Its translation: CASSLGTNRGTVNIQYF. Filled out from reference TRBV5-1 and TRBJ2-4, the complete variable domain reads KAGVTQTPRYLIKTRGQQVTLSCSPISGHRSVSWYQQTPGQGLQFLFEYFSETQRNKGNFPGRFSGRQFSNSRSEMNVSTLELGDSALYLCASSLGTNRGTVNIQYFGAGTRLSVL.

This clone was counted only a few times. The CDR3 DNA follows: TGTGCCAGCAGCGATCCCCGTGGAGAGCAGTTCTTC. The encoded protein is CASSDPRGEQFF. The rearrangement links TRBV7-2 to TRBJ2-1; D not certain. The CDR3 is 12 amino acids. V was trimmed by 5 bases and J by 10 bases, leaving 12 bases between them. In germline, CDR1 is SGHTA, CDR2 FQGNSA.